The 4 T cell receptor beta chains below all came from one sample that was sequenced in a study of Ad26.COV2.S vaccination and SARS-CoV-2 variants. Treatment specified: around 19 received Ad26.COV2.S at low or high dose, single or two shots; about 5 received placebo; per-sample allocation not given. Day 63 after the first vaccine or placebo injection was the time point for sampling. The data were produced by immunoSEQ multiplex PCR, yet TCRdb's version contains in-frame clones alone and is incomplete. The sample shows hundreds of thousands of clones, around 88% of them seen only once. The source material was peripheral blood, sampled in a trial of Ad26.COV2.S vaccine versus placebo. The receptors derive from a person aged 18-65 years who received the Ad26.COV2.S COVID-19 vaccine or a placebo.

The rearrangement links TRBV11-2 to TRBJ2-7, with D unresolved. The CDR3 runs to 17 residues. Trimming stripped 1 base from V and 0 bases from J, with 16 bases between. Germline V gene data show CDR1 as SGHAT and CDR2 as FQNNGV. In DNA form, the CDR3 reads TGTGCCAGCAGCTTAGCCTTAGGGAAGGCCACCTCCTACGAGCAGTACTTC. Amino acids: CASSLALGKATSYEQYF.

The V and J genes are TRBV7-3 and TRBJ1-4; 9 bases fit TRBD1. Trimming took 7 bases from V and 3 from J; bases not matched to a gene: 9. The germline CDR1 and CDR2 sequences are SGHTA and FQGTGA. CDR3 length: 16 amino acids. The CDR3 protein is CASTDRGSGSNEKLFF. DNA of the CDR3: TGTGCCAGCACCGACAGGGGGTCGGGGTCTAATGAAAAACTGTTTTTT.

The rearrangement joins TRBV2 to TRBJ1-4; D is perhaps TRBD1 (5 bases). Germline V gives CDR1 SNHLY, CDR2 FYNNEI. V was shortened by 6 bases and J by 8 bases, with 10 bases between the two germline ends. The CDR3 sequence is 12 residues long. CDR3 protein: CASRGTGEKLFF. CDR3 nucleotide sequence: TGTGCCAGCAGGGGGACTGGGGAAAAACTGTTTTTT.

This CDR3 is CASSLKLAGVSTDTQYF. The CDR3, as DNA: TGTGCCAGCAGCTTAAAACTAGCGGGGGTCTCCACAGATACGCAGTATTTT. This sequence joins TRBV7-8 and TRBJ2-3, with 11 bases lining up with TRBD2. After removal of 2 bases from V and 2 bases from J, the junction contained 6 bases not matched to a gene. The CDR3 totals 17 residues. CDR1 is SGHVS, CDR2 FQNEAQ, per germline. The entire variable domain, with the rest obtained from reference TRBV7-8 and TRBJ2-3, is as follows: GAGVSQSPRYKVAKRGQDVALRCDPISGHVSLFWYQQALGQGPEFLTYFQNEAQLDKSGLPSDRFFAERPEGSVSTLKIQRTQQEDSAVYLCASSLKLAGVSTDTQYFGPGTRLTVL.